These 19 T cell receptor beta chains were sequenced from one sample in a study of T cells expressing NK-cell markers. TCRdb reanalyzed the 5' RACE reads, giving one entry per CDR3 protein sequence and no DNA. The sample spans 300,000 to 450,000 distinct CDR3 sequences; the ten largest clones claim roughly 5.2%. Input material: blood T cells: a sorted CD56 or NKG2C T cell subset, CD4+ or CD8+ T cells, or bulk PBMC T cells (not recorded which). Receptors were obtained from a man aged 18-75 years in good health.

The CDR3 sequence: CASSPWTGHSGNTIYF. The V gene is TRBV12-3 or TRBV12-4, the J gene TRBJ1-3; TCRdb names TRBD1, which stays unverified in the absence of DNA. The CDR3 length is 16 residues.

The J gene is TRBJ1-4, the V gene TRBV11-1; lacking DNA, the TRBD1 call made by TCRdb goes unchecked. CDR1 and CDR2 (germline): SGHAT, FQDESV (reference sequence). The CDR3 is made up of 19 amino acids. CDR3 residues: CASSYVRWGGETTNEKLFF.

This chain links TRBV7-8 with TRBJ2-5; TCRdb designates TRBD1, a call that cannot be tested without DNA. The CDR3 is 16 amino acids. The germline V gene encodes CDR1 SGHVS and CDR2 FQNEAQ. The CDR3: CASSPRTGLTQETQYF.

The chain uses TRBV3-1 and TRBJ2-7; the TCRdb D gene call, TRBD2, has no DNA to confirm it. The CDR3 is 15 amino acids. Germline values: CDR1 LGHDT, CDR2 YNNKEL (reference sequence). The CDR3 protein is CASSQLGGTRREQYF.

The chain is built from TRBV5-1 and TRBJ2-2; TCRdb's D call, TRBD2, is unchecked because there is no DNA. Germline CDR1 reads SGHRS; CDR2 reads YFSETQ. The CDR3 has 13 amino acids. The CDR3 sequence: CASTLRPGGELFF.

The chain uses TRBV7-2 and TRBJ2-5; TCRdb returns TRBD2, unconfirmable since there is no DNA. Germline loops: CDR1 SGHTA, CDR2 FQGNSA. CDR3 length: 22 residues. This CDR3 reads CASSLLPQWGGPDVGNSETQYF.

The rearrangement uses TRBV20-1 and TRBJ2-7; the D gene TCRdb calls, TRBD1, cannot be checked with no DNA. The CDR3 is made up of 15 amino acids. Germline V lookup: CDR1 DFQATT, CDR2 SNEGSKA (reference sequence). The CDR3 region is CSASKFGTGTYEQYF.

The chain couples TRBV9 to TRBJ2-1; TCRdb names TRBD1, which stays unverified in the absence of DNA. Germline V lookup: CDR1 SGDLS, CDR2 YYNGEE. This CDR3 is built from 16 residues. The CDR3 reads CASSPSVGVSYNEQFF.

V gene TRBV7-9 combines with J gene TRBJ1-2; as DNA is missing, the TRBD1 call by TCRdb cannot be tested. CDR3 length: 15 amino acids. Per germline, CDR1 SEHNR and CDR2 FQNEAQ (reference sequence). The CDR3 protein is CASSLHQGANYGYTF.

CDR3 loop: CASSFSARDPGGEQFF. The V and J genes are TRBV5-1 and TRBJ2-1; TCRdb's D call of TRBD1 is untestable without DNA. This CDR3 region has 16 residues. Germline V gene data show CDR1 as SGHRS and CDR2 as YFSETQ.

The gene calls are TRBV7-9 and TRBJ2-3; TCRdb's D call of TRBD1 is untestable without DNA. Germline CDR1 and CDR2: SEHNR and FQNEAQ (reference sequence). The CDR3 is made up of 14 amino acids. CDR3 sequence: CASIPEGGQDTQYF.

The CDR3: CASNRESRTDTQYF. This chain joins TRBV19 and TRBJ2-3; no DNA is available, so the TRBD1 call from TCRdb remains unchecked. The germline V gene has CDR1 LNHDA and CDR2 SQIVND (reference sequence). This CDR3 spans 14 amino acids.

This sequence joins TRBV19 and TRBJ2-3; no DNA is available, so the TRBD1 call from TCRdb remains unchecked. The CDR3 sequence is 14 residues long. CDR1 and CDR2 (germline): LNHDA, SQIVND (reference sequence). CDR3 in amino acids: CASSIGTGEDTQYF.

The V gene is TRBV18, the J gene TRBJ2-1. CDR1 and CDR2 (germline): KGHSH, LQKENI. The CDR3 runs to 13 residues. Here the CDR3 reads CASSPAQVREQFF.

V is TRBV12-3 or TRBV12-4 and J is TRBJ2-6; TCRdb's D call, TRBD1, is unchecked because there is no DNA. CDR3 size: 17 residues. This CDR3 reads CASSFRQGGVGANVLTF.

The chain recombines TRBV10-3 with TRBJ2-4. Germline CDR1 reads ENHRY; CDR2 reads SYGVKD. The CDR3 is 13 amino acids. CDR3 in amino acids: CAISVRDKNIQYF.

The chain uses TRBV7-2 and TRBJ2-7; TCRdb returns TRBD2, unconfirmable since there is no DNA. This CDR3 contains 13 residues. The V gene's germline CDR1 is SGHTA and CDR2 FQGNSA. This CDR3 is CASSLSPTYEQYF.

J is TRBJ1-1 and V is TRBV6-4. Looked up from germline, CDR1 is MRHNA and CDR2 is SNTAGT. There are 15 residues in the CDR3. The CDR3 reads CASSERGAPDTEAFF.

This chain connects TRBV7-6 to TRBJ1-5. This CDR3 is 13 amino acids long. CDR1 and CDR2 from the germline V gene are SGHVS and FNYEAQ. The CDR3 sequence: CASSPTRDQPQHF. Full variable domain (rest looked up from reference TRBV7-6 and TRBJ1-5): GAGVSQSPRYKVTKRGQDVALRCDPISGHVSLYWYRQALGQGPEFLTYFNYEAQQDKSGLPNDRFSAERPEGSISTLTIQRTEQRDSAMYRCASSPTRDQPQHFGDGTRLSIL.